The T cell receptor beta chain described here comes from a study of identical twins. The study, taken as a whole, reports: The presence of invariant MAIT and iNKT cells could partly confound analyses of zero-insertion sequences. Cord blood's abundant beta clonotypes had fewer insertions, unlike memory repertoires.

A universal primer binding site was introduced by template switching. The final cDNA contained unique molecular identifiers. Via MiXCR, TCRdb re-called the 5' RACE reads, giving one row per CDR3 protein. This table has 200,000 to 250,000 distinct CDR3 sequences, around 8.1% appearing once. The V end was cut by 6 bases, the J end by 7 bases, with 10 bases between. The germline V gene has CDR1 SGHTA and CDR2 FQGNSA. This CDR3 has 12 residues. In regard to this clonotype: Its antigen remains unidentified.

The same sample was also used in a study of yellow fever vaccine responses in identical twins.

This receptor was taken from a woman aged 18-35 years in good health. The specimen was memory (CD45RO+) T cells sorted from blood. V and J are TRBV7-2 and TRBJ1-5; D not resolved. The CDR3 region has the DNA TGTGCCAGCAGTGGACGCCAGCAGCCCCAGCATTTT. Translation gives CASSGRQQPQHF.